These 17 T cell receptor beta chains were all obtained from the same sample, sequenced in a study of blood T cell repertoires in COVID-19. Data came from immunoSEQ multiplex PCR; TCRdb stores just in-frame clones and leaves some out. The sample holds about 130,000 clones, about 79% seen once. Source material: peripheral blood. These receptors originate from a woman aged 80 or over with acute or convalescent COVID-19.

V usage is TRBV5-1 and J usage is TRBJ1-4; 9 bases agree with TRBD1. Germline CDR1 SGHRS, CDR2 YFSETQ. Trimming removed 4 bases from V and 8 bases from J; junction bases left unmatched: 9. The CDR3 extends over 15 amino acids. CDR3 region: CASSPAGTGNEKLFF. The CDR3 nucleotides are TGCGCCAGCAGCCCGGCCGGGACAGGGAACGAAAAACTGTTTTTT.

J is TRBJ1-2 and V is TRBV18; D is ambiguous. This CDR3 region has 15 residues. The V and J ends lost 0 bases and 3 bases respectively, with 11 bases between them. CDR1 KGHSH and CDR2 LQKENI come from the germline V gene. CDR3 amino acids: CASSPPSRDYYGYTF. The CDR3 DNA reads as TGTGCCAGCTCACCACCCTCCAGAGACTACTATGGCTACACCTTC.

This chain connects TRBV4-2 to TRBJ1-1; a weak D match, TRBD1 (5 bases). CDR1 and CDR2 (germline): LGHNA, YNFKEQ. The CDR3 is 15 amino acids. The V end lost 0 bases, the J end lost 3 bases, and 11 bases lay between the germline ends. CDR3: CASSQDGRGDTEAFF. The CDR3 DNA reads as TGTGCCAGCAGCCAAGATGGGAGGGGAGACACTGAAGCTTTCTTT.

This clone was seen more than once but under ten times. This rearrangement joins TRBV20-1 to TRBJ2-1; unclear D gene. Per germline, CDR1 DFQATT and CDR2 SNEGSKA (reference sequence). Trimming stripped 1 base from V and 10 bases from J, with 8 bases between. This CDR3 comprises 11 residues. The CDR3 spells CSARAELEQFF. CDR3 DNA sequence: TGCAGTGCTAGAGCTGAGCTGGAGCAGTTCTTC.

The CDR3 spells CASRGDRGQTGELFF. CDR3 DNA: TGTGCCAGCAGGGGGGACAGGGGGCAAACCGGGGAGCTGTTTTTT. This sequence joins TRBV6-5 and TRBJ2-2, with TRBD1 matching 12 bases. The CDR3 is 15 amino acids. The V segment lost 6 bases and the J segment 5 bases; nucleotides outside the gene matches: 4. In germline, CDR1 is MNHEY, CDR2 SVGAGI.

The chain combines TRBV2 with TRBJ1-2; perhaps TRBD1 as D (6 bases). From germline, CDR1 is SNHLY and CDR2 FYNNEI. V was pared by 5 bases and J by 3 bases, with 13 bases between. CDR3 length equals 14 residues. In nucleotides, the CDR3 is TGTGCCAGCAGTACGGACAGAAGTGACTATGGCTACACCTTC. It encodes CASSTDRSDYGYTF.

This clone has only one observation. This chain links TRBV5-6 with TRBJ1-1, with D possibly TRBD1 on 5 matching bases. The V gene's germline CDR1 is SGHDT and CDR2 YYEEEE. This CDR3 region has 14 residues. Trimming cost V 2 bases and J 6 bases, with 14 bases left between them. The CDR3 bases are TGTGCCAGCAGCTTTGACAGTCATAGACCTGAAGCTTTCTTT. Translating gives CASSFDSHRPEAFF.

The V gene is TRBV5-1, the J gene TRBJ1-1; 8 bases agree with TRBD1. V lost 2 bases and J lost 4; bases outside the gene matches: 1. CDR1 is SGHRS, CDR2 YFSETQ, per germline. CDR3 length: 13 amino acids. The CDR3 DNA reads TGCGCCAGCAGCTTTACAGGGGGCACTGAAGCTTTCTTT. As protein: CASSFTGGTEAFF. The complete variable domain, with remaining parts taken from reference TRBV5-1 and TRBJ1-1, reads KAGVTQTPRYLIKTRGQQVTLSCSPISGHRSVSWYQQTPGQGLQFLFEYFSETQRNKGNFPGRFSGRQFSNSRSEMNVSTLELGDSALYLCASSFTGGTEAFFGQGTRLTVV.

The chain combines TRBV7-9 with TRBJ1-1; D is undetermined. CDR3 length: 15 amino acids. The germline V gene encodes CDR1 SEHNR and CDR2 FQNEAQ (reference sequence). Trimming cost V 5 bases and J 0 bases, with 13 bases left between them. The CDR3 DNA reads TGTGCCAGCAGCCTCTTGGGGAGGCTGAACACTGAAGCTTTCTTT. Translation: CASSLLGRLNTEAFF. The full variable domain, completed using reference TRBV7-9 and TRBJ1-1, is DTGVSQNPRHKITKRGQNVTFRCDPISEHNRLYWYRQTLGQGPEFLTYFQNEAQLEKSRLLSDRFSAERPKGSFSTLEIQRTEQGDSAMYLCASSLLGRLNTEAFFGQGTRLTVV.

V is TRBV6-5 and J is TRBJ2-7, with D perhaps TRBD2 (5 bases). Germline values: CDR1 MNHEY, CDR2 SVGAGI. The CDR3 loop spans 13 amino acids. With 6 bases removed from V and 3 bases from J, the gap between germline ends came to 12 bases. CDR3 DNA: TGTGCCAGCAGATACAAAGACTACTACGAGCAGTACTTC. Amino acid sequence: CASRYKDYYEQYF.

This chain joins TRBV5-4 and TRBJ1-2; 8 bases match TRBD1. The CDR3 totals 14 residues. The V gene end was trimmed by 5 bases and the J gene end by 7 bases; junction bases not matched to a gene: 10. The germline V gene encodes CDR1 SGHNT and CDR2 YYREEE (reference sequence). The CDR3: CASSMGQAKGGYTF. CDR3 sequence (DNA): TGTGCCAGCAGTATGGGACAGGCCAAGGGTGGCTACACCTTC.

The chain combines TRBV13 with TRBJ2-3; D may be TRBD1 (6 bases). V dropped 2 bases and J dropped 4 bases, with 13 bases sitting between them. The CDR3 runs to 15 residues. Germline CDR1 reads PRHDT; CDR2 reads FYEKMQ (reference sequence). The DNA of the CDR3 is TGTGCCAGCAGCTTACAGGGGATGAAAGCAGATACGCAGTATTTT. Translated, it gives CASSLQGMKADTQYF.

The V call is TRBV5-1, the J call TRBJ2-2; a weak D match, TRBD2 (6 bases). The CDR3 runs to 16 residues. CDR1 SGHRS and CDR2 YFSETQ come from the germline V gene. V was shortened by 7 bases and J by 4 bases, with 20 bases between the two germline ends. The CDR3 nucleotides are TGCGCCAGCGAACCAACTGGGGGGTTTCGCACCGGGGAGCTGTTTTTT. It is translated as CASEPTGGFRTGELFF.

V usage is TRBV5-6 and J usage is TRBJ1-2; 9 bases line up with TRBD1. The V gene's germline CDR1 is SGHDT and CDR2 YYEEEE. CDR3 size: 16 residues. V gave up 0 bases and J gave up 4 bases; unmatched junction bases: 7. In DNA, the CDR3 is TGTGCCAGCAGCTTGGTAGGGACAGGGAATGCCTATGGCTACACCTTC. Translating it yields CASSLVGTGNAYGYTF.

This chain connects TRBV5-1 to TRBJ1-4, with 12 bases lining up with TRBD1. Germline V gene sequence: CDR1 SGHRS, CDR2 YFSETQ. J lost 8 bases, V lost 4 bases, and 3 bases had no gene match. This CDR3 has 14 amino acids. The CDR3 nucleotides are TGCGCCAGCAGCGAGGGGACAGGGGGCGAAAAACTGTTTTTT. Its protein is CASSEGTGGEKLFF.

V and J are TRBV21-1 and TRBJ1-2; TRBD1 is the table's D call and was not checked against the DNA. TRBV21-1 is flagged as a pseudogene. CDR3 size: 15 residues. CDR3 sequence reads: CASSKEYRGPYGYTF. CDR3 sequence (DNA): TGTGCCAGCAGCAAAGAGTACAGGGGACCCTATGGCTACACCTTC.

For the CDR3, the DNA is TGTGCCAGCAGCCCTCATGTGACAGACAACCACTATGGCTACACCTTC. Translating gives CASSPHVTDNHYGYTF. This chain links TRBV7-3 with TRBJ1-2; D is perhaps TRBD1 (5 bases). The V and J ends lost 5 bases and 3 bases respectively, with 19 bases between them. CDR3 size: 16 residues. The germline V gene encodes CDR1 SGHTA and CDR2 FQGTGA.